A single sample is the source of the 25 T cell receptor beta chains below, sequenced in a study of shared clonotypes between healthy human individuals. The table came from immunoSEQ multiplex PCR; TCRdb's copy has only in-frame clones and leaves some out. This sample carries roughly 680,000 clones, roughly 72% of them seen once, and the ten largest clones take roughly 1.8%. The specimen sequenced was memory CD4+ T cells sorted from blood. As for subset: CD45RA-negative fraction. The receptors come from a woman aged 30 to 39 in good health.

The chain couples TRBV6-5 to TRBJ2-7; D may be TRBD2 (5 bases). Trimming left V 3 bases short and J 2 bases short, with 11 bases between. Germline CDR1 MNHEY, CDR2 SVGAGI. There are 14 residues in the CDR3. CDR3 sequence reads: CASSYEEGAYEQYF. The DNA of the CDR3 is TGTGCCAGCAGTTATGAAGAGGGAGCCTACGAGCAGTACTTC.

The CDR3 reads CASSPRTGPYQPQHF. The CDR3 DNA follows: TGTGCCAGCAGTCCCCGGACAGGTCCCTATCAGCCCCAGCATTTT. The V and J genes are TRBV2 and TRBJ1-5, with 7 bases that match TRBD1. The CDR3 is made up of 15 amino acids. V lost 5 bases, J lost 5 bases, and 9 bases stayed unmatched. The germline V gene encodes CDR1 SNHLY and CDR2 FYNNEI.

CDR3 amino acids: CASSLGVKGHNEQFF. CDR3 DNA: TGTGCCAGCAGCTTGGGGGTGAAGGGACACAATGAGCAGTTCTTC. J is TRBJ2-1 and V is TRBV5-6, with D perhaps given as TRBD1 or TRBD2 (5 bases each). The germline V gene has CDR1 SGHDT and CDR2 YYEEEE. CDR3 length: 15 amino acids. Trimming cost V 0 bases and J 5 bases, with 12 bases left between them.

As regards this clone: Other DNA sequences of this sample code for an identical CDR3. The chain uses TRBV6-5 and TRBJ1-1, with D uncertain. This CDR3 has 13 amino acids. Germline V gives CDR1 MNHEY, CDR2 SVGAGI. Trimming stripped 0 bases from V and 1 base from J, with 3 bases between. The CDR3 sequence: CASSYSRNTEAFF. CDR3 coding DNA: TGTGCCAGCAGTTACTCAAGGAACACTGAAGCTTTCTTT.

CDR3 protein: CASSMGQGVYEQYF. As DNA, the CDR3 is TGTGCCAGTAGTATGGGGCAGGGAGTATACGAGCAGTACTTC. This chain uses TRBV19 with TRBJ2-5; D tentatively fits TRBD1 or TRBD2 (5 bases each). With the DNA end fitting TRBJ2-7 better, the J assignment may be wrong. From germline, CDR1 is LNHDA and CDR2 SQIVND (reference sequence). The CDR3 covers 14 residues.

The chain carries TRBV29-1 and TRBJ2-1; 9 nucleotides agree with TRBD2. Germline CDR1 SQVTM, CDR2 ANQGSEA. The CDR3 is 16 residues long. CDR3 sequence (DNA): TGCAGTGGAAGGGGACTGCGGGAGGGCCGGAACAATGAGCAGTTCTTC. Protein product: CSGRGLREGRNNEQFF.

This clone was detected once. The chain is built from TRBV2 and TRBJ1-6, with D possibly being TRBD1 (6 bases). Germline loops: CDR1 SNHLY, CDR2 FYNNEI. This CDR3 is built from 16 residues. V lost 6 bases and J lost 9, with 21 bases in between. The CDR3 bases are TGTGCCAGCAGCGCAGTGATTTGGGGGCAGGTTTCACCCCTCCACTTT. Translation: CASSAVIWGQVSPLHF.

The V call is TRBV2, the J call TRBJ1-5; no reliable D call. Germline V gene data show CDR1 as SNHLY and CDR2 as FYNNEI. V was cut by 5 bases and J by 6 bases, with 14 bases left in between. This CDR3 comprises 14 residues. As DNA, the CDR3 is TGTGCCAGCAGTATAGGGAGGCCACCTCAGCCCCAGCATTTT. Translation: CASSIGRPPQPQHF.

Here the CDR3 reads CASRESSGSSSEQYF. The CDR3 DNA is TGTGCCAGCAGAGAAAGTAGCGGGAGTTCGAGCGAGCAGTACTTC. The chain has TRBV6-6 and TRBJ2-7, with TRBD2 identical over 9 bases. J gave up 6 bases and V 6 bases, and 12 bases lay outside the gene matches. Per germline, CDR1 MNHNY and CDR2 SVGAGI (reference sequence). This CDR3 contains 15 residues.

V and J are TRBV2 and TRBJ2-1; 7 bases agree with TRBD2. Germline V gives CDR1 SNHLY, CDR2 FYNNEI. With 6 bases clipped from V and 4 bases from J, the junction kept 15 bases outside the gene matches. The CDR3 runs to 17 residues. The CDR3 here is CASSDGLGSRIYNEQFF. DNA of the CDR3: TGTGCCAGCAGCGACGGACTAGGGAGCCGGATATACAATGAGCAGTTCTTC.

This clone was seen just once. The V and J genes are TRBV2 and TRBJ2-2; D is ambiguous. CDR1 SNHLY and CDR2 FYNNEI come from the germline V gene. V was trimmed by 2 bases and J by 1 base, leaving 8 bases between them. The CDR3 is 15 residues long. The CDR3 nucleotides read TGTGCCAGCAGTGAAACGACTGGGAACACCGGGGAGCTGTTTTTT. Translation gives CASSETTGNTGELFF.

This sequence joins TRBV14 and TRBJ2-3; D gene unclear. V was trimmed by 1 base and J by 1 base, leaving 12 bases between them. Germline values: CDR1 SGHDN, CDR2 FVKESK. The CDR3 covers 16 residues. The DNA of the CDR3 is TGTGCCAGCAGCCAAGGCTTCTACGCTGGCACAGATACGCAGTATTTT. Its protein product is CASSQGFYAGTDTQYF.

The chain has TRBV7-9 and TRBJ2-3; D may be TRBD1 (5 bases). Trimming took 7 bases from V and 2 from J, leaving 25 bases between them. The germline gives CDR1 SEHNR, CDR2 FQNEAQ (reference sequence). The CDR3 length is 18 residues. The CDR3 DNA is TGTGCCAGCAACTTCGTGCGTACCATAGGGGCCCTCACAGATACGCAGTATTTT. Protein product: CASNFVRTIGALTDTQYF. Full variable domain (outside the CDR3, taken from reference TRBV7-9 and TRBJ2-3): DTGVSQNPRHKITKRGQNVTFRCDPISEHNRLYWYRQTLGQGPEFLTYFQNEAQLEKSRLLSDRFSAERPKGSFSTLEIQRTEQGDSAMYLCASNFVRTIGALTDTQYFGPGTRLTVL.

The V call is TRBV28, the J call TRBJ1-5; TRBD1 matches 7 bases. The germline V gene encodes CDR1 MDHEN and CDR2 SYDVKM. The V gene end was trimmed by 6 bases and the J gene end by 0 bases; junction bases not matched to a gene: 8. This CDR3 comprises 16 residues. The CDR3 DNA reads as TGTGCCAGCAGGCCCAATCAGGGGGGTAGCAATCAGCCCCAGCATTTT. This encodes CASRPNQGGSNQPQHF. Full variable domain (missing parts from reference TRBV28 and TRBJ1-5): DVKVTQSSRYLVKRTGEKVFLECVQDMDHENMFWYRQDPGLGLRLIYFSYDVKMKEKGDIPEGYSVSREKKERFSLILESASTNQTSMYLCASRPNQGGSNQPQHFGDGTRLSIL.

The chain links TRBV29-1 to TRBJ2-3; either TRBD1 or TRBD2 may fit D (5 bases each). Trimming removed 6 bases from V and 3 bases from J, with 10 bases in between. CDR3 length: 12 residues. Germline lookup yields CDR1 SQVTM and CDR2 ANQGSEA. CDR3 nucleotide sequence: TGCAGCGTGAGCGAGGGGACAGATACGCAGTATTTT. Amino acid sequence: CSVSEGTDTQYF.

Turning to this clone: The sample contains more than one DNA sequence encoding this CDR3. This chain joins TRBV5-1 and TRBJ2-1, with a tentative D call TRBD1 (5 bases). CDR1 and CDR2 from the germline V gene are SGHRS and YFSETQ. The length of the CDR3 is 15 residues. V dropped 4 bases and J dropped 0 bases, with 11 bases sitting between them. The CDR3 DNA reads TGCGCCAGCAGCATTGACAGTAGCTCCTACAATGAGCAGTTCTTC. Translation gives CASSIDSSSYNEQFF.

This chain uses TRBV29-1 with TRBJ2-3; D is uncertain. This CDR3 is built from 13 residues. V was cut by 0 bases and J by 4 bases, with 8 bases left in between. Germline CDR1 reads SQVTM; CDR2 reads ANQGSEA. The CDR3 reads CSVEESVADTQYF. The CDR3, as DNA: TGCAGCGTTGAAGAATCCGTGGCAGATACGCAGTATTTT.

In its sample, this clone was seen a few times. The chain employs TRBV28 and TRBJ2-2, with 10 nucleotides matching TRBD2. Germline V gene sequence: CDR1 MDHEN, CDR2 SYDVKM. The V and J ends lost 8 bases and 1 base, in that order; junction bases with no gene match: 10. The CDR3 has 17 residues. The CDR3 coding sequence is TGTGCCAGCGTTGGGAGTAGCGGGAGGCAGAACACCGGGGAGCTGTTTTTT. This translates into CASVGSSGRQNTGELFF.

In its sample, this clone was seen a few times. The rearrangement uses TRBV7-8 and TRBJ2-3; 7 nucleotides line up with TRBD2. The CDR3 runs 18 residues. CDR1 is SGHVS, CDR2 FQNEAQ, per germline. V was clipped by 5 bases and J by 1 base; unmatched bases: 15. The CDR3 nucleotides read TGTGCCAGCAGCCAAGGGGAGGGGTGGGCTCGAGGCACAGATACGCAGTATTTT. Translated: CASSQGEGWARGTDTQYF.

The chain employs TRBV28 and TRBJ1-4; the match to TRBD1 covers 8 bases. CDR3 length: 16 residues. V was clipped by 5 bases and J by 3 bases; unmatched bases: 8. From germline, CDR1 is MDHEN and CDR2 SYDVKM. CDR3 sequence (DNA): TGTGCCAGCAGTCGCGACAGGGGAGCGTCTAATGAAAAACTGTTTTTT. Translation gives CASSRDRGASNEKLFF.

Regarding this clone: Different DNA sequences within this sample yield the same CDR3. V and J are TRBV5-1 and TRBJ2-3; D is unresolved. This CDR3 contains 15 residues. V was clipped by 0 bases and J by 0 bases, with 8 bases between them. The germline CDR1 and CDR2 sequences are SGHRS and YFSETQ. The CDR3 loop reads CASSLEGGSTDTQYF. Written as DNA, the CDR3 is TGCGCCAGCAGCTTGGAGGGCGGTAGCACAGATACGCAGTATTTT.

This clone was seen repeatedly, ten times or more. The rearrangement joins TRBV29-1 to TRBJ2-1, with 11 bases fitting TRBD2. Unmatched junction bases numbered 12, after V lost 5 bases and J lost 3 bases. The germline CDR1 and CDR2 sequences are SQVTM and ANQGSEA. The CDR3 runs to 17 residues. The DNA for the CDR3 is TGCAGCGTTATACTAGCGGGAGCGCCACTCCTCTACAATGAGCAGTTCTTC. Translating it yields CSVILAGAPLLYNEQFF.

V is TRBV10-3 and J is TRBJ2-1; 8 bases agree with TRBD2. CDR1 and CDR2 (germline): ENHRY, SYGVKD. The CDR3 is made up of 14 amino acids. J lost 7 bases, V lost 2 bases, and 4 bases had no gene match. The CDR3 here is CAISEGTSRNEQFF. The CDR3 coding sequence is TGTGCCATCAGTGAGGGGACTAGTCGAAATGAGCAGTTCTTC.

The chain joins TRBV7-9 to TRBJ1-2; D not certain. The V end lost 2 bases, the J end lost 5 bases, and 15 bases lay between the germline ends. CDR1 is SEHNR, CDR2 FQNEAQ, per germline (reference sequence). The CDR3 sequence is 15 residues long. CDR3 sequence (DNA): TGTGCCAGCAGCTTATGGAGGGAAGGACCTTATGGCTACACCTTC. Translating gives CASSLWREGPYGYTF.

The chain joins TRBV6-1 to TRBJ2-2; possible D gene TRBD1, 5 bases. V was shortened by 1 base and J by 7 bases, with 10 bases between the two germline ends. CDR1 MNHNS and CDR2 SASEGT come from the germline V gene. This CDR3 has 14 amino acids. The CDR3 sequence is CASSEEGAVGELFF. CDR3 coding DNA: TGTGCCAGCAGTGAAGAAGGGGCCGTCGGGGAGCTGTTTTTT.